This entry lists 22 T cell receptor beta chains sequenced from one sample in a study of blood T cells in healthy people across ages. The second PCR ran about 6 to 11 cycles with a sample-barcoded 5' primer and J-beta primers. One entry per CDR3 protein results from TCRdb running MiXCR on the 5' RACE reads. The sample includes just under 900,000 distinct CDR3 sequences, under 30% of them seen just once. Sequencing input: blood. The receptors were sampled from a woman at least 80 years old in good health.

With regard to this clonotype: Possible read error: a much larger clone is one base away. The chain couples TRBV6-5 to TRBJ2-7, with a tentative D call TRBD2 (7 bases). Germline assignment: CDR1 MNHEY and CDR2 SVGAGI. Trimming took off 5 bases at V and 6 bases at J, with 14 bases between the two ends. The CDR3 consists of 13 residues. The CDR3 coding sequence is TGTGCCAGCAGTCGCCCGGGGGGCCGCGAGCAGTACTTC. Amino acid sequence: CASSRPGGREQYF.

This clonotype was seen a few times. V gene TRBV6-1 combines with J gene TRBJ1-5; D call uncertain. Germline V gene sequence: CDR1 MNHNS, CDR2 SASEGT. The V end was cut by 2 bases, the J end by 3 bases, with 11 bases between. The CDR3 consists of 15 residues. The CDR3 protein is CASSENAVSNQPQHF. As DNA, the CDR3 is TGTGCCAGCAGTGAAAATGCGGTTTCCAATCAGCCCCAGCATTTT.

This clonotype has only a few counts. The chain carries TRBV6-5 and TRBJ2-2; TRBD2 matches at 13 bases. The V gene end was trimmed by 7 bases and the J gene end by 6 bases; junction bases not matched to a gene: 5. Germline CDR1 reads MNHEY; CDR2 reads SVGAGI. The CDR3 has 15 residues. Here the CDR3 DNA reads TGTGCCAGCAAACGGGGGACTAGCGGGGCCGGGGAGCTGTTTTTT. It is translated as CASKRGTSGAGELFF.

In its sample, this clonotype was seen many times. The chain employs TRBV5-1 and TRBJ2-1, with a weak D call TRBD2 (6 bases). This CDR3 spans 15 amino acids. Looked up from germline, CDR1 is SGHRS and CDR2 is YFSETQ. V dropped 3 bases and J dropped 0 bases, with 10 bases sitting between them. The CDR3 bases are TGCGCCAGCAGCTCGGGACTTCGCTCCTACAATGAGCAGTTCTTC. The encoded protein is CASSSGLRSYNEQFF.

A note on this clonotype: Given a much more abundant clone one base away, this may be a read error. CDR3 bases: TGTGCCAGCAGCCCTAGGACCGGTCGCAACAATGAGCAGTACTTC. Translated: CASSPRTGRNNEQYF. The chain links TRBV12-3 or TRBV12-4 to TRBJ2-5; D is unresolved. CDR3 length equals 15 residues. Trimming took off 6 bases at V and 11 bases at J, with 25 bases between the two ends.

This clonotype was found once. This sequence joins TRBV10-1 and TRBJ1-5; D unresolved. The V gene lost 10 bases and the J gene lost 5 bases, with 18 bases spanning the gap. Looked up from germline, CDR1 is WNHNN and CDR2 is SYGVQD (reference sequence). There are 14 residues in the CDR3. The CDR3 loop is CATSELTDDQPQHF. The CDR3 DNA is TGCGCCACAAGCGAGCTCACCGATGATCAGCCCCAGCATTTT.

CDR3 sequence: CASSFSGQNQPQHF. The DNA for the CDR3 is TGTGCCAGCAGTTTCTCGGGGCAGAATCAGCCCCAGCATTTT. This chain joins TRBV12-3 or TRBV12-4 and TRBJ1-5; TRBD1 might be the D (5 bases). V was shortened by 3 bases and J by 4 bases, with 10 bases between the two germline ends. The CDR3 extends over 14 amino acids.

This clonotype was observed once. This sequence may be a read error, since a much larger clone differs from it by one base. V is TRBV11-2 and J is TRBJ2-5, with TRBD2 matching 8 bases. The CDR3 length is 17 residues. Losses at the gene ends were 6 bases for V and 5 bases for J; bases not matched to a gene: 17. Germline lookup yields CDR1 SGHAT and CDR2 FQNNGV. CDR3 bases: TGTGCCAGCAGTTCGGGACTAGTGGGGGCGGGTACGGAGACCCAGTACTTC. Encoded protein: CASSSGLVGAGTETQYF.

This clonotype was counted at least ten times. This chain uses TRBV4-2 with TRBJ1-2; D is possibly TRBD1 (6 bases). The CDR3 is made up of 16 amino acids. V lost 0 bases and J lost 6, with 17 bases in between. Germline V gives CDR1 LGHNA, CDR2 YNFKEQ. CDR3 DNA: TGTGCCAGCAGCCAAGATGCGGCAGGGGATAGTAATGGCTACACCTTC. This sequence encodes CASSQDAAGDSNGYTF.

This clonotype has just a few counts. V and J are TRBV24-1 and TRBJ1-1; 9 bases align to TRBD1. J gave up 1 base and V 4 bases, and 6 bases lay outside the gene matches. Looked up from germline, CDR1 is KGHDR and CDR2 is SFDVKD. The CDR3 contains 16 residues. The CDR3 sequence is CATSEADRGGNTEAFF. The CDR3 DNA follows: TGTGCCACCAGTGAGGCGGACAGGGGCGGGAACACTGAAGCTTTCTTT.

Notes on this clonotype: A much larger clone differs by one base, so this may be a read error. The rearrangement uses TRBV20-1 and TRBJ1-5; D might be TRBD1 (6 bases). V lost 5 bases, J lost 5 bases, and 16 bases lay in between. CDR1 and CDR2 from the germline V gene are DFQATT and SNEGSKA (reference sequence). This CDR3 contains 14 residues. CDR3 in amino acids: CSARGDTGYQPQHF. CDR3 nucleotides: TGCAGTGCTCGGGGGGACACAGGATATCAGCCCCAGCATTTT.

This clonotype has at least ten counts. The chain couples TRBV10-3 to TRBJ2-3, with no clear D. The germline CDR1 and CDR2 sequences are ENHRY and SYGVKD. This CDR3 contains 13 residues. With 4 bases removed from V and 1 base from J, the gap between germline ends came to 6 bases. In DNA form, the CDR3 reads TGTGCCATCAGTGCCCCCGGCACAGATACGCAGTATTTT. Residues: CAISAPGTDTQYF.

This clonotype was recorded once. For the CDR3, the DNA is TGTGCCAGCAGCCATCCGGGTAGGGGCCCCTCAGGTACGCAGTATTTT. Its protein product is CASSHPGRGPSGTQYF. This chain uses TRBV7-2 with TRBJ2-3; possibly TRBD1 for D (5 bases). The CDR3 covers 16 residues. Per the germline V gene, CDR1 is SGHTA and CDR2 is FQGNSA. V lost 5 bases to trimming and J lost 8 bases, with 23 bases between them.

The table lists this clonotype with many counts. The gene calls are TRBV4-3 and TRBJ1-2; maybe TRBD1 (6 bases). This CDR3 contains 16 residues. V lost 4 bases and J lost 7, with 22 bases in between. Germline V gives CDR1 LGHNA, CDR2 YSLEER. CDR3 region: CASSPPSQGPPVGYTF. The CDR3 coding sequence is TGCGCCAGCAGCCCGCCATCACAGGGCCCTCCGGTTGGCTACACCTTC.

The chain has TRBV6-2 or TRBV6-3 and TRBJ2-5; 8 positions match TRBD2. Germline V gene lookup returns CDR1 MNHEY and CDR2 SVGEGT. The junction had 14 bases not matched to a gene; V was cut back by 4 bases and J by 7 bases. This CDR3 is 16 amino acids long. CDR3: CASSSPGRGVTRTQYF. The CDR3 DNA reads TGTGCCAGCAGTTCCCCGGGGCGGGGGGTCACGAGGACCCAGTACTTC.

This clonotype was counted only a few times. The gene calls are TRBV18 and TRBJ2-6, with TRBD1 as a possible D gene (6 bases). Germline lookup yields CDR1 KGHSH and CDR2 LQKENI. This CDR3 has 16 amino acids. V dropped 5 bases and J dropped 2 bases, with 13 bases sitting between them. CDR3 coding DNA: TGTGCCAGCTCAGTGCGAGAGGGGGCTGGGGCCAACGTCCTGACTTTC. It yields the protein CASSVREGAGANVLTF.

In regard to this clonotype: A much larger clone differs by one base, so this may be a read error. The chain employs TRBV3-1 and TRBJ1-1, with D possibly being TRBD1 (5 bases). The CDR3 is made up of 15 amino acids. CDR1 is LGHDT, CDR2 YNNKEL, per germline (reference sequence). CDR3 amino acids: CAGRHLGASGTEAFF. DNA for the CDR3: TGTGCCGGCAGGCACTTAGGGGCCTCGGGGACTGAAGCTTTCTTT.

This clonotype was seen a handful of times. This chain links TRBV5-1 with TRBJ1-4, with D possibly TRBD1 on 5 matching bases. V was shortened by 3 bases and J by 7 bases, with 16 bases between the two germline ends. This CDR3 comprises 15 residues. CDR1 SGHRS and CDR2 YFSETQ come from the germline V gene. CDR3 sequence reads: CASSSYTGGGEKLFF. CDR3 nucleotide sequence: TGCGCCAGCAGCTCCTACACCGGGGGGGGTGAAAAACTGTTTTTT.

This clonotype was recorded at least ten times. The J gene is TRBJ1-2, the V gene TRBV24-1; tentative D call: TRBD1 (6 bases). Trimming left V 3 bases short and J 4 bases short, with 11 bases between. Germline CDR1 KGHDR, CDR2 SFDVKD. CDR3 length: 14 amino acids. This CDR3 is CATSDDRFTYGYTF. The CDR3 DNA sequence: TGTGCCACCAGTGATGACAGGTTTACCTATGGCTACACCTTC.

Ten or more counts support this clonotype. The chain is built from TRBV7-2 and TRBJ2-4; D gene unclear. This CDR3 comprises 13 residues. Trimming removed 5 bases at V and 3 bases at J, with 8 bases between. The V gene's germline CDR1 is SGHTA and CDR2 FQGNSA. CDR3 sequence (DNA): TGTGCCAGCAGCGTGACTGTCAAAAACATTCAGTACTTC. Its protein product is CASSVTVKNIQYF. Full variable domain (outside the CDR3, taken from reference TRBV7-2 and TRBJ2-4): GAGVSQSPSNKVTEKGKDVELRCDPISGHTALYWYRQSLGQGLEFLIYFQGNSAPDKSGLPSDRFSAERTGGSVSTLTIQRTQQEDSAVYLCASSVTVKNIQYFGAGTRLSVL.

On this clonotype itself: A much bigger clone sits one base away, suggesting this may be a read error. This chain uses TRBV5-6 with TRBJ2-7; D gene ambiguous. This CDR3 spans 13 amino acids. The V end was cut by 0 bases, the J end by 3 bases, with 7 bases between. CDR1 is SGHDT, CDR2 YYEEEE, per germline. The CDR3 DNA follows: TGTGCCAGCAGCTTGGCTCGTCTCTACGAGCAGTACTTC. Translated: CASSLARLYEQYF.

The chain has TRBV7-9 and TRBJ1-4, with TRBD1 matching 10 bases. The CDR3 runs 16 residues. CDR1 is SEHNR, CDR2 FQNEAQ, per germline (reference sequence). V gave up 3 bases and J gave up 8 bases; unmatched junction bases: 9. The CDR3 spells CASSFGTGVSREKLFF. CDR3 nucleotides: TGTGCCAGCAGCTTCGGGACAGGGGTTTCGAGGGAAAAACTGTTTTTT.